The sequence of this TCR beta chain was determined in a study of cytomegalovirus exposure and HLA in healthy donors. PCR amplification relied on 60 Vbeta primers (plus 13 Jbeta primers). Sequencing was performed with immunoSEQ multiplex PCR; in TCRdb, only in-frame clones are kept and a portion is missing. This sample yields some 120,000 clones, of which 80% are seen a single time; 0.95% to 1.1% belongs to the top ten. CDR3 length: 15 residues. Deletions cut 1 base from V and 2 bases from J, with 13 bases between. From germline, CDR1 is SGDLS and CDR2 YYNGEE. Whole-study results and caveats: With DRB1 most and HLA-C fewest, TCR association rates differed between HLA loci in a later analysis. Later on, analysis showed that most CMV-associated TCR beta chains appeared to be HLA-restricted.

Concerning this clone: Its antigen remains unknown.

The receptor's source is a human donor in good health. The source material was PBMCs. The chain has TRBV9 and TRBJ2-7; D is perhaps TRBD2 (5 bases). The CDR3 sequence is CASSVNPGGPYEQYF. The CDR3, as DNA: TGTGCCAGCAGCGTAAACCCGGGCGGGCCCTACGAGCAGTACTTC.